Following are 17 T cell receptor beta chains from one sample sequenced in a study of regulatory T cells in long-lasting Graves disease. Time point given: newly diagnosed GD, antithyroid drugs for less than 3 months. The TCR library was made from RNA extracted from PBMCs. Arm-PCR of CDR3 regions and iRepertoire HTBI primers were the basis on which TCR beta libraries were built. TCRdb reprocessed the multiplex PCR reads with MiXCR, giving one entry per CDR3 protein. This sample has around 450,000 distinct CDR3 sequences, with 15% to 20% found just once. This sample also appeared in a second study, on T cells in Graves' hyperthyroidism and ophthalmopathy.

The sample in question was peripheral blood mononuclear cells (PBMCs), obtained at new diagnosis, from a patient treated with antithyroid drugs. The receptor source for this set is a man aged 40-49 years with Graves disease.

The gene calls are TRBV9 and TRBJ2-2; D uncertain. Trimming removed 5 bases from V and 1 base from J, with 15 bases in between. Per germline, CDR1 SGDLS and CDR2 YYNGEE. The CDR3 totals 16 residues. CDR3 region: CASSEGTAKNTGELFF. The CDR3 DNA follows: TGTGCCAGCAGTGAAGGCACAGCGAAGAACACCGGGGAGCTGTTTTTT.

This clonotype has a count of ten or more. J is TRBJ2-7 and V is TRBV3-1, with D uncertain. Trimming left V 1 base short and J 3 bases short, with 7 bases between. The CDR3 loop spans 13 amino acids. CDR1 LGHDT and CDR2 YNNKEL come from the germline V gene (reference sequence). In DNA, the CDR3 is TGTGCCAGCAGCCAAGGAACAGACTACGAGCAGTACTTC. As protein: CASSQGTDYEQYF.

The chain links TRBV4-2 to TRBJ2-5; 14 nucleotides match TRBD2. The CDR3 has 17 amino acids. The ends lost 1 base at V and 4 bases at J; junction bases unmatched: 5. Germline V CDR1 and CDR2: LGHNA, YNFKEQ. This chain's CDR3 is CASSQVTGTSGRETQYF. In DNA form, the CDR3 reads TGTGCCAGCAGCCAAGTTACTGGGACTAGCGGGAGAGAGACCCAGTACTTC.

This clonotype was counted at least ten times. The V call is TRBV7-2, the J call TRBJ2-2; D is unresolved. Germline V gives CDR1 SGHTA, CDR2 FQGNSA. The CDR3 sequence is 16 residues long. Trimming shortened V by 2 bases and J by 0 bases, and 10 bases separated the two germline ends. The CDR3 loop reads CASSLWRSANTGELFF. The CDR3 nucleotides are TGTGCCAGCAGCTTATGGCGATCCGCGAACACCGGGGAGCTGTTTTTT.

There are a few counts of this clonotype. The V and J genes are TRBV11-1 and TRBJ2-7, with 9 bases that match TRBD2. This CDR3 is 16 amino acids long. Trimming removed 2 bases from V and 0 bases from J; junction bases left unmatched: 5. CDR1 and CDR2 from the germline V gene are SGHAT and FQDESV (reference sequence). CDR3 amino acids: CASSLSTSGSSYEQYF. The CDR3 coding sequence is TGTGCCAGCAGCTTATCCACTAGCGGGTCCTCCTACGAGCAGTACTTC.

This clonotype turned up a few times. The rearrangement joins TRBV10-1 to TRBJ1-1, with TRBD1 matching over 8 bases. CDR1 and CDR2 from the germline V gene are WNHNN and SYGVQD (reference sequence). The CDR3 consists of 15 residues. V shed 5 bases and J 5 bases; nucleotides not matched to a gene: 10. In DNA, the CDR3 is TGCGCCAGCAGTCGAGGGACAGGAGGAGGGACTGAAGCTTTCTTT. Residues: CASSRGTGGGTEAFF.

Many counts were recorded for this clonotype. The chain joins TRBV2 to TRBJ2-3; weak D call: TRBD2 (5 bases). The CDR3 covers 14 residues. V lost 1 base and J 3 bases, leaving 8 bases between the germline ends. The germline gives CDR1 SNHLY, CDR2 FYNNEI. The CDR3 sequence: CASSEGPGTDTQYF. The CDR3, as DNA: TGTGCCAGCAGTGAAGGTCCGGGGACAGATACGCAGTATTTT.

The chain employs TRBV5-1 and TRBJ2-1, with 8 bases lining up with TRBD2. The CDR3 contains 15 residues. CDR1 and CDR2 (germline): SGHRS, YFSETQ. V lost 0 bases to trimming and J lost 7 bases; unmatched junction nucleotides: 6. The CDR3 region is CASSLAIGTRNEQFF. CDR3 coding DNA: TGCGCCAGCAGCTTGGCCATAGGGACTAGGAATGAGCAGTTCTTC.

Many counts were recorded for this clonotype. The chain employs TRBV27 and TRBJ2-7; 10 bases are a match to TRBD2. This CDR3 spans 17 amino acids. Germline trimming cut 6 bases from V and 3 bases from J; bases unmatched to any gene: 14. Germline CDR1 and CDR2: MNHEY and SMNVEV (reference sequence). CDR3 coding DNA: TGTGCCAGCAGCCCCCCCTTTCTAGCGGGAGTACACTACGAGCAGTACTTC. This gives the protein CASSPPFLAGVHYEQYF.

This clonotype was seen ten or more times. The rearrangement uses TRBV28 and TRBJ2-2; no clear D. The CDR3 is 16 residues long. The V end was cut by 6 bases, the J end by 4 bases, with 18 bases between. Germline CDR1 and CDR2: MDHEN and SYDVKM. The CDR3 loop is CASSPPRARTTGELFF. The CDR3 region has the DNA TGTGCCAGCAGCCCACCTAGGGCGAGGACCACCGGGGAGCTGTTTTTT. The variable domain in full, completed from reference TRBV28 and TRBJ2-2, reads DVKVTQSSRYLVKRTGEKVFLECVQDMDHENMFWYRQDPGLGLRLIYFSYDVKMKEKGDIPEGYSVSREKKERFSLILESASTNQTSMYLCASSPPRARTTGELFFGEGSRLTVL.

This clonotype came up many times. The rearrangement joins TRBV20-1 to TRBJ2-7; 9 bases are shared with TRBD2. The junction had 2 bases not matched to a gene; V was cut back by 1 base and J by 1 base. This CDR3 has 14 residues. CDR1 and CDR2 (germline): DFQATT, SNEGSKA (reference sequence). CDR3 bases: TGCAGTGCTAGAGTAGCGGGAGAATCCTACGAGCAGTACTTC. Encoded protein: CSARVAGESYEQYF.

This clonotype was detected many times. The J gene is TRBJ1-2, the V gene TRBV12-3 or TRBV12-4, with a possible D match to TRBD1 (5 bases). Between the trimmed V and J ends, which lost 3 bases and 5 bases, there was a span of 7 bases. The CDR3 runs to 12 residues. Here the CDR3 reads CASSLGPYGYTF. For the CDR3, the DNA is TGTGCCAGCAGTTTGGGGCCATATGGCTACACCTTC.

The CDR3 coding sequence is TGTGCCCTTAAAGATTTGTACACCGGGGAGCTGTTTTTT. Translating it yields CALKDLYTGELFF. The chain links TRBV12-3 or TRBV12-4 to TRBJ2-2; the D is unclear. CDR3 length equals 13 residues. Trimming pared 11 bases from V and 3 bases from J, leaving 13 bases between.

The J gene is TRBJ2-3, the V gene TRBV27; no clear D. In germline, CDR1 is MNHEY, CDR2 SMNVEV (reference sequence). V shed 6 bases and J shed 2 bases, with 9 bases lying between them. This CDR3 has 13 residues. CDR3 sequence: CASSGGITDTQYF. The CDR3 DNA follows: TGTGCCAGCAGCGGTGGGATCACAGATACGCAGTATTTT.

V gene TRBV28 combines with J gene TRBJ1-2, with D unclear. This CDR3 comprises 14 residues. Trimming shortened V by 2 bases and J by 4 bases, and 11 bases separated the two germline ends. CDR1 MDHEN and CDR2 SYDVKM come from the germline V gene. The DNA of the CDR3 is TGTGCCAGCAGTTTACCCAGTCGTGGCTATGGCTACACCTTC. Translated, it gives CASSLPSRGYGYTF.

This clonotype was seen repeatedly, ten times or more. The chain links TRBV28 to TRBJ2-7; 9 bases agree with TRBD1. V lost 4 bases, J lost 5 bases, and 6 bases stayed unmatched. The CDR3 is made up of 14 amino acids. CDR1 and CDR2 (germline): MDHEN, SYDVKM. The CDR3 DNA follows: TGTGCCAGCAGTTCGACAGGGGGTAACCACGAGCAGTACTTC. Translated, it gives CASSSTGGNHEQYF.

There are many counts of this clonotype. The CDR3 sequence: CASSEASGVSTEAFF. CDR3 DNA sequence: TGTGCCAGCAGTGAAGCGAGCGGGGTGAGCACTGAAGCTTTCTTT. The chain uses TRBV2 and TRBJ1-1; D remains ambiguous. Germline CDR1 SNHLY, CDR2 FYNNEI. V dropped 0 bases and J dropped 4 bases, with 12 bases sitting between them. The CDR3 has 15 amino acids.